This passage covers 20 T cell receptor beta chains from one sample sequenced in a study of blood T cell repertoires in COVID-19. Data came from immunoSEQ multiplex PCR; TCRdb stores just in-frame clones and leaves some out. Seen here are a few hundred thousand clones, about nine tenths observed once, and the top ten hold 0.9% to 1%. Sequenced: peripheral blood. Receptors were obtained from a woman aged 40 to 50 who had recovered from COVID-19.

CDR3 region: CASSDPGRDGYTF. The DNA for the CDR3 is TGTGCCAGCAGTGACCCAGGGAGGGATGGCTACACCTTC. J is TRBJ1-2 and V is TRBV6-1, with a weak D call TRBD1 (5 bases). The CDR3 length is 13 residues. Germline assignment: CDR1 MNHNS and CDR2 SASEGT. Trimming stripped 3 bases from V and 6 bases from J, with 11 bases between.

The chain couples TRBV2 to TRBJ2-1, with TRBD2 matching 9 bases. This CDR3 region has 16 residues. Germline V gene sequence: CDR1 SNHLY, CDR2 FYNNEI. Trimming took 6 bases from V and 4 from J; bases not matched to a gene: 10. DNA of the CDR3: TGTGCCAGCAGCCGGGCCCCTAGCGGGACGTACAATGAGCAGTTCTTC. Its protein is CASSRAPSGTYNEQFF.

The CDR3 loop reads CARSPDRGRNDGYTF. The DNA of the CDR3 is TGTGCCAGAAGCCCAGACAGGGGGCGGAATGATGGCTACACCTTC. The V and J genes are TRBV5-3 and TRBJ1-2; 10 bases match TRBD1. TRBV5-3 is reported as an ORF; its role is uncertain. V trimming: 4 bases; J trimming: 6 bases; junction bases outside the gene matches: 9. This CDR3 has 15 residues.

The V and J genes are TRBV11-2 and TRBJ2-7, with 8 bases fitting TRBD1. V gave up 6 bases and J gave up 9 bases; unmatched junction bases: 7. Germline CDR1 SGHAT, CDR2 FQNNGV. This CDR3 has 12 residues. CDR3 DNA: TGTGCCAGCAGGTTGACAGGGGCGAGGCAGTACTTC. This sequence encodes CASRLTGARQYF.

The chain combines TRBV7-2 with TRBJ2-1, with 13 bases matching TRBD2. The junction had 8 bases not matched to a gene; V was cut back by 5 bases and J by 7 bases. The CDR3 is made up of 16 amino acids. The V gene's germline CDR1 is SGHTA and CDR2 FQGNSA. The CDR3 loop reads CASSQRTSGSGNEQFF. The CDR3 DNA reads TGTGCCAGCAGCCAGCGGACTAGCGGGAGCGGGAATGAGCAGTTCTTC.

The gene calls are TRBV5-1 and TRBJ2-1; no clear D. The CDR3 covers 14 residues. Trimming shortened V by 1 base and J by 6 bases, and 11 bases separated the two germline ends. Germline V CDR1 and CDR2: SGHRS, YFSETQ. CDR3 amino acids: CASSLSGSSNEQFF. In DNA, the CDR3 is TGCGCCAGCAGCTTGTCGGGTAGCTCCAATGAGCAGTTCTTC.

V and J are TRBV14 and TRBJ2-1; tentatively, D is TRBD2 (5 bases). Germline V CDR1 and CDR2: SGHDN, FVKESK. The CDR3 covers 16 residues. Trimming left V 4 bases short and J 0 bases short, with 13 bases between. CDR3 nucleotide sequence: TGTGCCAGCAGCCCACATGCCGGGAACTCCTACAATGAGCAGTTCTTC. Its translation: CASSPHAGNSYNEQFF.

V usage is TRBV29-1 and J usage is TRBJ2-2, with D possibly TRBD1 on 6 matching bases. With 1 base removed from V and 8 bases from J, the gap between germline ends came to 14 bases. The CDR3 has 14 amino acids. The germline V gene encodes CDR1 SQVTM and CDR2 ANQGSEA. The CDR3 spells CSVEVQGNAGELFF. In DNA, the CDR3 is TGCAGCGTTGAAGTACAGGGAAATGCGGGGGAGCTGTTTTTT.

V usage is TRBV3-1 (or the pseudogene TRBV3-2) and J usage is TRBJ2-1, with 15 bases identical to TRBD2. The CDR3 consists of 15 residues. Germline CDR1 is LGHDT and CDR2 is YNNKEL (reference sequence). V dropped 5 bases and J dropped 9; count of bases not matched to a gene: 5. The CDR3 spells CASSEGLAGGGEQFF. The CDR3 DNA follows: TGTGCCAGCAGCGAAGGACTAGCGGGAGGGGGTGAGCAGTTCTTC.

V gene TRBV27 combines with J gene TRBJ1-3, with D possibly matching TRBD1 (5 bases). With 5 bases removed from V and 2 bases from J, the gap between germline ends came to 13 bases. Germline V CDR1 and CDR2: MNHEY, SMNVEV (reference sequence). CDR3 length: 15 residues. Written as DNA, the CDR3 is TGTGCCAGCAGTGCGTATACAGGACCTGGAAACACCATATATTTT. Translated: CASSAYTGPGNTIYF.

The genes are TRBV6-5 and TRBJ2-1; D possibly corresponds to TRBD2 (6 bases). Trimming removed 9 bases from V and 4 bases from J, with 19 bases in between. Looked up from germline, CDR1 is MNHEY and CDR2 is SVGAGI. This CDR3 contains 15 residues. The CDR3 protein is CASIEGGTSYNEQFF. The CDR3 DNA reads as TGTGCCAGTATAGAGGGCGGGACTTCGTACAATGAGCAGTTCTTC.

The chain carries TRBV18 and TRBJ1-3, with D perhaps matching TRBD1 (6 bases). V lost 5 bases and J lost 0, with 11 bases in between. Germline CDR1 KGHSH, CDR2 LQKENI. This CDR3 comprises 15 residues. CDR3 residues: CASSMDSGSGNTIYF. Written as DNA, the CDR3 is TGTGCCAGCTCAATGGACAGCGGCTCTGGAAACACCATATATTTT.

J is TRBJ2-7 and V is TRBV6-5; 7 bases are shared with TRBD2. The CDR3 loop spans 13 amino acids. Per the germline V gene, CDR1 is MNHEY and CDR2 is SVGAGI. V lost 8 bases, J lost 5 bases, and 9 bases stayed unmatched. CDR3: CASPGGGPHEQYF. In DNA form, the CDR3 reads TGTGCCAGCCCGGGGGGAGGGCCCCACGAGCAGTACTTC.

The V and J genes are TRBV5-1 and TRBJ1-5, with 8 nucleotides matching TRBD1. The CDR3 runs to 15 residues. CDR1 SGHRS and CDR2 YFSETQ come from the germline V gene. The ends lost 4 bases at V and 3 bases at J; junction bases unmatched: 6. The DNA of the CDR3 is TGCGCCAGCAGCATAGGACAGGGCCCCAATCAGCCCCAGCATTTT. The encoded protein is CASSIGQGPNQPQHF.

The rearrangement links TRBV30 to TRBJ1-3, with 7 bases identical to TRBD1. V shed 8 bases, J shed 3 bases, and the junction held 7 bases outside the gene matches. The CDR3 has 13 amino acids. Looked up from germline, CDR1 is GTSNPN and CDR2 is SVGIG (reference sequence). As DNA, the CDR3 is TGTGCCGTGGCGACAGGGTATGGAAACACCATATATTTT. Its translation is CAVATGYGNTIYF. The whole variable domain, filled in from reference TRBV30 and TRBJ1-3, reads SQTIHQWPATLVQPVGSPLSLECTVEGTSNPNLYWYRQAAGRGLQLLFYSVGIGQISSEVPQNLSASRPQDRQFILSSKKLLLSDSGFYLCAVATGYGNTIYFGEGSWLTVV.

This chain uses TRBV7-2 with TRBJ2-3; 8 bases are a match to TRBD2. Per germline, CDR1 SGHTA and CDR2 FQGNSA. Losses at the gene ends were 2 bases for V and 3 bases for J; bases not matched to a gene: 4. This CDR3 contains 15 residues. CDR3 in amino acids: CASSLSSGNTDTQYF. The CDR3 DNA is TGTGCCAGCAGCTTAAGTAGCGGGAATACAGATACGCAGTATTTT.

This clone was counted between two and nine times. This sequence joins TRBV2 and TRBJ2-7; TRBD1 might be the D (6 bases). From germline, CDR1 is SNHLY and CDR2 FYNNEI. V was shortened by 8 bases and J by 0 bases, with 20 bases between the two germline ends. This CDR3 is 16 amino acids long. The DNA of the CDR3 is TGTGCCAGCCAACCCCCCTTACAGGGAATCTCCTACGAGCAGTACTTC. This gives the protein CASQPPLQGISYEQYF.

The genes are TRBV5-1 and TRBJ2-7; D may be TRBD1 (6 bases). Trimming left V 4 bases short and J 0 bases short, with 14 bases between. The CDR3 length is 15 residues. Germline CDR1 SGHRS, CDR2 YFSETQ. The CDR3 region has the DNA TGCGCCAGCAGCCCCGACCCGGGACACTCCTACGAGCAGTACTTC. Its protein product is CASSPDPGHSYEQYF.

The chain couples TRBV6-5 to TRBJ1-2; TRBD1 matches 7 bases. This CDR3 contains 12 residues. Germline loops: CDR1 MNHEY, CDR2 SVGAGI. J lost 8 bases, V lost 7 bases, and 7 bases had no gene match. The CDR3 here is CASMEGAGGYTF. The CDR3 DNA is TGTGCCAGCATGGAGGGGGCGGGAGGCTACACCTTC.

The rearrangement joins TRBV5-6 to TRBJ1-1; D uncertain. CDR1 and CDR2 (germline): SGHDT, YYEEEE. The CDR3 has 13 residues. V dropped 0 bases and J dropped 4 bases, with 7 bases sitting between them. The CDR3 region is CASSLAASTEAFF. The DNA of the CDR3 is TGTGCCAGCAGCTTGGCGGCTAGCACTGAAGCTTTCTTT.